One T cell receptor beta chain is described in this entry. What it binds is unknown. Data came from immunoSEQ multiplex PCR; TCRdb stores just in-frame clones and leaves some out. The table has some 43,000 clones, around four fifths seen once; the top ten hold about 3.3%. Trimming left V 5 bases short and J 1 base short, with 8 bases between. In germline, CDR1 is SGHTA, CDR2 FQGTGA. The CDR3 runs 14 residues. This entry is derived from a study of radiotherapy plus CTLA-4 blockade in lung cancer. Study-level findings and limits: Radiotherapy was combined with ipilimumab, and tumor-derived TCR clones then expanded in blood.

The sample in question was peripheral blood, obtained from a patient treated with radiotherapy plus ipilimumab. The chain has TRBV7-3 and TRBJ2-2; tentatively, D is TRBD2 (5 bases). The receptor comes from a human donor with non-small cell lung cancer who had stable disease on radiotherapy plus ipilimumab. CDR3 DNA sequence: TGTGCCAGCAGCCCACTAGTGAACACCGGGGAGCTGTTTTTT. This translates into CASSPLVNTGELFF.